A selection of T cell receptor beta chains follows, all from one sample in a study of blood T cells in healthy people across ages. In TCRdb, the 5' RACE reads were re-called with MiXCR into one record per CDR3 protein. The data show some 1.8 million distinct CDR3 sequences, approximately 39% seen once. Sequences were obtained from blood. The receptors were gathered from a human donor in good health. Each CDR3 is given with its conserved first and last residue. The order of the fields is clone size, V gene, J gene, D gene, CDR3 protein, CDR3 DNA. A D gene is named only where the DNA matches it firmly. Rows may omit the clone size; those that give it use once, few, many or a size class.

abundance: .; v_gene: TRBV25-1; j_gene: TRBJ2-7; d_gene: .; CDR3aa: CASSEGIGLSVYEQYF; CDR3nt: TGTGCCAGCAGTGAAGGGATCGGACTAAGCGTCTACGAGCAGTACTTC
abundance: once; v_gene: TRBV20-1; j_gene: TRBJ2-1; d_gene: .; CDR3aa: CSAMGTGSHLYEQFF; CDR3nt: TGCAGCGCTATGGGTACAGGGTCCCACTTATATGAGCAGTTCTTC
abundance: many; v_gene: TRBV20-1; j_gene: TRBJ2-5; d_gene: .; CDR3aa: CSARQLAQETQYF; CDR3nt: TGCAGTGCTCGGCAACTAGCCCAAGAGACCCAGTACTTC
abundance: .; v_gene: TRBV11-2; j_gene: TRBJ1-1; d_gene: .; CDR3aa: CASSLDLWGGQRQISTEAFF; CDR3nt: TGTGCCAGCAGCTTAGATCTTTGGGGGGGGCAGAGGCAGATTAGCACTGAAGCTTTCTTT
abundance: .; v_gene: TRBV29-1; j_gene: TRBJ1-2; d_gene: TRBD1; CDR3aa: CSVEEGGRGEDYGYTF; CDR3nt: TGCAGCGTTGAAGAAGGGGGCAGGGGAGAGGACTATGGCTACACCTTC
abundance: .; v_gene: TRBV3-1; j_gene: TRBJ2-3; d_gene: .; CDR3aa: CASSQAGGGNTQYF; CDR3nt: TGTGCCAGCAGCCAAGCGGGTGGGGGAAATACGCAGTATTTT
abundance: few; v_gene: TRBV5-6; j_gene: TRBJ2-1; d_gene: TRBD2; CDR3aa: CASSPAGLAYSNEQFF; CDR3nt: TGTGCCAGCAGTCCGGCAGGACTAGCGTATTCCAATGAGCAGTTCTTC
abundance: few; v_gene: TRBV7-9; j_gene: TRBJ2-5; d_gene: TRBD1; CDR3aa: CACSSDRYQETQYF; CDR3nt: TGTGCCTGCAGCTCGGACAGGTACCAAGAGACCCAGTACTTC
abundance: few; v_gene: TRBV6-5; j_gene: TRBJ2-1; d_gene: TRBD2; CDR3aa: CASSRGGTYYNEQFF; CDR3nt: TGTGCCAGCAGTCGCGGGGGGACATACTACAATGAGCAGTTCTTC
abundance: .; v_gene: TRBV3-1; j_gene: TRBJ2-7; d_gene: TRBD2; CDR3aa: CASSQDLASGGKQYF; CDR3nt: TGTGCCAGCAGCCAAGATTTGGCTAGCGGGGGGAAGCAGTACTTC
abundance: .; v_gene: TRBV9; j_gene: TRBJ1-3; d_gene: .; CDR3aa: CASSVGPATSGNTIYF; CDR3nt: TGTGCCAGCAGCGTAGGCCCAGCAACCTCTGGAAACACCATATATTTT